A selection of T cell receptor beta chains follows, all from one sample in a study of regulatory T cells in long-lasting Graves disease. TCRdb reprocessed the multiplex PCR reads via MiXCR and lists one record per CDR3 protein. In the table there are more than 300,000 distinct CDR3 sequences, 16% of which are singletons. The same data also went into a second study, on T cells in Graves' hyperthyroidism and ophthalmopathy.

The sequencing here drew on peripheral blood mononuclear cells (PBMCs), taken at new diagnosis, from a patient treated with antithyroid drugs. The receptors come from a woman between 18 and 29 years old with Graves disease. CDR3s include the opening cysteine and the closing phenylalanine or tryptophan. Each record gives: J gene, V gene, clone size, D gene, CDR3 DNA, CDR3 protein. The D gene is left open where the match is weak. Not every row has a clone size; where given, it reads once, few, many or a size class.

TRBJ2-3	TRBV5-6	few	-	TGTGCCAGCAGCTTGTTGGGGAATAAACACACAGATACGCAGTATTTT	CASSLLGNKHTDTQYF
TRBJ2-3	TRBV27	-	-	TGTGCCAGCAGCTCCCATCGAGATACGCAGTATTTT	CASSSHRDTQYF
TRBJ1-5	TRBV12-3/TRBV12-4	-	TRBD1	TGTGCCAGCACCGTAACAGGGGGCGTTCAGCCCCAGCATTTT	CASTVTGGVQPQHF
TRBJ2-2	TRBV2	many	TRBD2	TGTGCCAGGTCGACTAGCCACACCGGGGAGCTGTTTTTT	CARSTSHTGELFF
TRBJ2-1	TRBV12-3/TRBV12-4	few	-	TGTGCCAGCAGGAGGGACTCGAGGGATGAGCAGTTCTTC	CASRRDSRDEQFF
TRBJ2-7	TRBV20-1	-	-	TGCAGTGCTAGAGCGGGCCTAACCTACGAGCAGTACTTC	CSARAGLTYEQYF
TRBJ1-6	TRBV20-1	few	-	TGCAGTGCTAGGCGGGATAAGAAGAGCTCCTATAATTCACCCCTCCACTTT	CSARRDKKSSYNSPLHF
TRBJ2-7	TRBV30	many	-	TGTGCCTGGAGTGTACTTGGGGAAGGGAGAGCCTACGAGCAGTACTTC	CAWSVLGEGRAYEQYF
TRBJ2-7	TRBV3-1	many	-	TGTGCCAGCAGCCAGTGGAATAGCGGATACGAGCAGTACTTC	CASSQWNSGYEQYF
TRBJ1-5	TRBV28	many	TRBD1	TGTGCCAGCAGTTTACTGGGACAGCTATCCAATCAGCCCCAGCATTTT	CASSLLGQLSNQPQHF
TRBJ1-3	TRBV6-5	-	-	TGTGCCAGCAGTTACTCCAGGGTCTCTGGAAACACCATATATTTT	CASSYSRVSGNTIYF
TRBJ2-1	TRBV2	many	TRBD2	TGTGCCAGCAAAGCGGGAGGGCCGGGTGAGCAGTTCTTC	CASKAGGPGEQFF
TRBJ2-1	TRBV7-9	-	TRBD1	TGTGCCAGCACCTGGGACAGAGTATACAATGAGCAGTTCTTC	CASTWDRVYNEQFF
TRBJ1-5	TRBV15	-	-	TGTGCCACCAGCAGGACAGGCTACCCGGCCGGGACCCAGCATTTT	CATSRTGYPAGTQHF
TRBJ2-7	TRBV15	many	-	TGTGCCACCAGCAGAGGAGGGGGGAACTACGAGCAGTACTTC	CATSRGGGNYEQYF
TRBJ2-7	TRBV20-1	many	-	TGCAGTGCTAGGCCCTTGAGGTCTGACTCCTACGAGCAGTACTTC	CSARPLRSDSYEQYF
TRBJ2-3	TRBV13	many	-	TGTGCCAGCAGCTCCGGCCGAGTGACTGGCACAGATACGCAGTATTTT	CASSSGRVTGTDTQYF
TRBJ1-1	TRBV30	-	-	TGTGCCTGGACCCGCCTAAGTGACTATAGGACTGAAGCTTTCTTT	CAWTRLSDYRTEAFF
TRBJ2-3	TRBV19	-	-	TGTGCCAGTAGAAGCTTTTCGGCAGGCAAGGGTACGCAGTATTTT	CASRSFSAGKGTQYF
TRBJ2-3	TRBV5-1	many	TRBD2	TGCGCCAGCAGCTTGGGGGCGGGGGAGATGGATACGCAGTATTTT	CASSLGAGEMDTQYF
TRBJ2-2	TRBV3-1	many	-	TGTGCCAGCAGCCGCCGCTCGACCTTCGCCGGGGAGCTGTTTTTT	CASSRRSTFAGELFF
TRBJ2-6	TRBV19	few	TRBD1	TGTGCCAGTAGGCCAACGGGACAGGGGCCTTTTTTTGGGGCCAACGTCCTGACTTTC	CASRPTGQGPFFGANVLTF
TRBJ2-7	TRBV7-6	many	TRBD2	TGTGCCAGCAGCTTAGATCAGGCTAGCGGATACGAGCAGTACTTC	CASSLDQASGYEQYF
TRBJ2-3	TRBV4-1	-	TRBD2	TGCGCCAGCAGCCTACCTAGCGGGGGGGCAGATACGCAGTATTTT	CASSLPSGGADTQYF
TRBJ1-2	TRBV6-1	few	-	TGTGCCAGCACCGGAACCCCAGGGCCCGGCTATGGCTACACCTTC	CASTGTPGPGYGYTF
TRBJ1-1	TRBV19	-	TRBD1	TGTGCCAGTAGTAGGGGACAGGGGGCCGTGAACACTGAAGCTTTCTTT	CASSRGQGAVNTEAFF
TRBJ2-1	TRBV20-1	many	TRBD2	TGCAGTGCTTCTAGCGGGAGTGCGGATGAGCAGTTCTTC	CSASSGSADEQFF
TRBJ2-2	TRBV5-1	many	-	TGCGCCAGTTTTTTAAGCGGCGGGAACACCGGGGAGCTGTTTTTT	CASFLSGGNTGELFF
TRBJ2-1	TRBV30	many	TRBD1	TGTGCCTGGAGTCAGGACAGGAACAATGAGCAGTTCTTC	CAWSQDRNNEQFF
TRBJ2-5	TRBV20-1	many	-	TGCAGTGCTAGAGAAAGCGCAGAGACCCAGTACTTC	CSARESAETQYF
TRBJ2-6	TRBV30	-	-	TGTGCCTGGGGTATGGTAGTCTCCTCTGGGGCCAACGTCCTGACTTTC	CAWGMVVSSGANVLTF
TRBJ2-7	TRBV28	many	-	TGTGCCAGCAGTTCCGCGGACACCTCCTACGAGCAGTACTTC	CASSSADTSYEQYF
TRBJ2-7	TRBV20-1	many	TRBD1	TGCAGTGCGCCCTCGGGGACAGGGGGCTCCTACGAGCAGTACTTC	CSAPSGTGGSYEQYF
TRBJ2-1	TRBV7-3	-	-	TGTGCCAGCAGCTTAGGGATGGGGAATGAGCAGTTCTTC	CASSLGMGNEQFF
TRBJ2-3	TRBV20-1	many	TRBD2	TGCAGTGCTCGTTTGCCGTATAGCGGGGGGGAGAGCACAGATACGCAGTATTTT	CSARLPYSGGESTDTQYF
TRBJ2-3	TRBV28	many	TRBD1	TGTGCGACGAAAGCCACAGGGGGCTTTTCGGATACGCAGTATTTT	CATKATGGFSDTQYF